There are a few counts of the clone carrying this TCR beta chain. Its antigen is unidentified. The sample belongs to a study of blood T cells in healthy people across ages. Trimming shortened V by 6 bases and J by 3 bases, and 18 bases separated the two germline ends. CDR3 length equals 15 residues. The study, taken as a whole, reports: Estimates based on one million T cells were treated as lower bounds. Comparison with aged donors showed that long-lived donors had more naive CD4+ cells and higher diversity.

Then a second PCR, running about 6 to 11 cycles, was carried out with a sample-barcoded 5' primer and a J-beta primer mix. Sequencing recovered at least 3 million CDR3-containing paired-end reads from each sample. A single record per CDR3 protein comes from TCRdb applying MiXCR to the 5' RACE reads. The sample has about 1.7 million distinct CDR3 sequences, about 30% seen once. The chain employs TRBV12-3 or TRBV12-4 and TRBJ2-7, with D unresolved. The receptor comes from a woman between 25 and 40 years old in good health. Sequenced material: blood. CDR3 loop: CASSLGRIGVYEQYF. The DNA of the CDR3 is TGTGCCAGCAGCCTCGGCCGGATAGGTGTCTACGAGCAGTACTTC.